Detailed here is one T cell receptor beta chain. Its antigen is currently unknown. These data originate in a study of shared clonotypes between healthy human individuals. Study-wide context: A couple of female and three male donors aged 18 to 49 were enrolled. Each donor had three CD4 naive, three CD4 memory, two CD8 naive and one CD8 memory plate.

Replicate PCRs run on sorted subsets employed 200 ng DNA, 30,000 to 35,000 T cell genomes. The protocol was immunoSEQ multiplex PCR, while the TCRdb copy is restricted to in-frame clones and leaves out a portion. Counted here are about 1.4 million clones, around 97% occurring once; the ten biggest clones make up approximately 1.1%. Study-level results: Researchers found naive subsets generally carried larger estimated richness than memory subsets.

This CDR3 region has 15 residues. Germline values: CDR1 MDHEN, CDR2 SYDVKM. Deletions cut 8 bases from V and 5 bases from J, with 21 bases between. This clonotype was sampled from a young man in good health. The chain combines TRBV28 with TRBJ1-2; TRBD1 is a possible D gene (6 bases). Specimen: naive CD4+ T cells sorted from blood. Subset of the sample: CD45RA+ positively selected. CDR3 protein: CASVGLGGLWYGYTF. CDR3 sequence (DNA): TGTGCCAGCGTGGGCCTGGGGGGCTTGTGGTATGGCTACACCTTC.